These 23 T cell receptor beta chains originate from one sample sequenced in a study of memory CD4+ T cells and cytomegalovirus serostatus. Single viable CD3+CD4+CD8-CD45RO+ cells were sorted as the memory CD4+ T cells. Profiling relied on immunoSEQ multiplex PCR, and the TCRdb table lists in-frame clones only, not all of them. The data show about 52,000 clones, around four fifths seen once. Sequenced: memory CD4+ T cells from blood. All receptors derive from an adult in good health and CMV-seropositive.

This clone was recorded only once. The rearrangement joins TRBV30 to TRBJ1-6; TRBD1 aligns across 9 bases. Germline CDR1 is GTSNPN and CDR2 is SVGIG (reference sequence). CDR3 length: 14 residues. V lost 4 bases to trimming and J lost 8 bases; unmatched junction nucleotides: 6. The DNA for the CDR3 is TGTGCCTGGAACTTCCGGACAGGGGATTCACCCCTCCACTTT. Protein sequence: CAWNFRTGDSPLHF. Looking up the rest from reference TRBV30 and TRBJ1-6 gives the full variable domain: SQTIHQWPATLVQPVGSPLSLECTVEGTSNPNLYWYRQAAGRGLQLLFYSVGIGQISSEVPQNLSASRPQDRQFILSSKKLLLSDSGFYLCAWNFRTGDSPLHFGNGTRLTVT.

This chain uses TRBV9 with TRBJ2-7, with TRBD2 matching 11 bases. Trimming removed 0 bases from V and 6 bases from J; junction bases left unmatched: 8. CDR1 is SGDLS and CDR2 is YYNGEE in the germline V gene. The CDR3 has 16 amino acids. The CDR3, as DNA: TGTGCCAGCAGCGTAGATGCCGGGACTAGCGGCTCCGAGCAGTACTTC. This sequence encodes CASSVDAGTSGSEQYF.

V and J are TRBV6-6 and TRBJ1-1; 10 bases are shared with TRBD1. The CDR3 has 15 amino acids. V lost 5 bases and J lost 0; bases outside the gene matches: 3. Per the germline V gene, CDR1 is MNHNY and CDR2 is SVGAGI (reference sequence). This CDR3 is CASSPGQGVNTEAFF. The CDR3 DNA is TGTGCCAGCAGTCCAGGACAGGGGGTGAACACTGAAGCTTTCTTT.

This rearrangement joins TRBV27 to TRBJ2-3; TRBD1 aligns across 8 bases. CDR1 MNHEY and CDR2 SMNVEV come from the germline V gene (reference sequence). The CDR3 consists of 17 residues. V shed 6 bases and J 4 bases; nucleotides not matched to a gene: 15. The CDR3 bases are TGTGCCAGCAGCACCTCCGGCAGGGGGCGCTTCGCAGATACGCAGTATTTT. The encoded protein is CASSTSGRGRFADTQYF.

V usage is TRBV9 and J usage is TRBJ1-1, with D hard to call. Trimming stripped 1 base from V and 1 base from J, with 8 bases between. The germline CDR1 and CDR2 sequences are SGDLS and YYNGEE. There are 14 residues in the CDR3. The CDR3 DNA follows: TGTGCCAGCAGCGTATGGACGGGGAACACTGAAGCTTTCTTT. Protein product: CASSVWTGNTEAFF.

V is TRBV6-1 and J is TRBJ2-2, with 12 bases lining up with TRBD2. Germline trimming cut 11 bases from V and 4 bases from J; bases unmatched to any gene: 8. Germline lookup yields CDR1 MNHNS and CDR2 SASEGT. This CDR3 region has 15 residues. The CDR3, as DNA: TGTGCCGGCAAGACTAGCGGGAGCGTCACCGGGGAGCTGTTTTTT. It codes for CAGKTSGSVTGELFF.

This clone was seen only a few times. The V call is TRBV6-6, the J call TRBJ2-7; 8 bases map to TRBD1. J lost 0 bases, V lost 6 bases, and 4 bases had no gene match. Per germline, CDR1 MNHNY and CDR2 SVGAGI (reference sequence). This CDR3 contains 14 residues. The CDR3 spells CASRRTGSSYEQYF. Here the CDR3 DNA reads TGTGCCAGCAGACGGACAGGGAGCTCCTACGAGCAGTACTTC.

The rearrangement joins TRBV7-2 to TRBJ1-1, with TRBD1 matching 8 bases. The V and J ends lost 3 bases and 1 base, in that order; junction bases with no gene match: 4. CDR1 and CDR2 (germline): SGHTA, FQGNSA. CDR3 size: 15 residues. CDR3 DNA sequence: TGTGCCAGCAGCTTCGGGGACAGGAGGAACACTGAAGCTTTCTTT. Amino acid sequence: CASSFGDRRNTEAFF.

This clone was detected a few times. V usage is TRBV2 and J usage is TRBJ1-5; D gene uncertain. Germline CDR1 SNHLY, CDR2 FYNNEI. Trimming cost V 3 bases and J 5 bases, with 23 bases left between them. This CDR3 has 18 residues. The CDR3 here is CASSDKRGSSGWDQPQHF. For the CDR3, the DNA is TGTGCCAGCAGTGATAAACGGGGTTCCAGCGGTTGGGATCAGCCCCAGCATTTT.

This chain joins TRBV10-3 and TRBJ1-1; 8 bases map to TRBD1. This CDR3 contains 14 residues. V shed 4 bases and J 8 bases; nucleotides not matched to a gene: 9. CDR1 ENHRY and CDR2 SYGVKD come from the germline V gene. CDR3 amino acids: CAISVVSGQGEAFF. The DNA for the CDR3 is TGTGCCATCAGTGTGGTCTCTGGACAGGGCGAAGCTTTCTTT.

The chain links TRBV7-9 to TRBJ1-2; weak D call: TRBD1 (5 bases). The CDR3 is 13 amino acids. V shed 4 bases and J shed 6 bases, with 12 bases lying between them. The germline gives CDR1 SEHNR, CDR2 FQNEAQ (reference sequence). Here the CDR3 reads CASSYGRGDGYTF. CDR3 DNA: TGTGCCAGCAGCTACGGACGGGGGGATGGCTACACCTTC. The whole variable domain, remainder taken from reference TRBV7-9 and TRBJ1-2, is DTGVSQNPRHKITKRGQNVTFRCDPISEHNRLYWYRQTLGQGPEFLTYFQNEAQLEKSRLLSDRFSAERPKGSFSTLEIQRTEQGDSAMYLCASSYGRGDGYTFGSGTRLTVV.

This clone came up a few times. The chain joins TRBV7-6 to TRBJ2-7, with D uncertain. Germline loops: CDR1 SGHVS, CDR2 FNYEAQ. CDR3 size: 15 residues. The V and J ends lost 0 bases and 2 bases respectively, with 11 bases between them. Here the CDR3 DNA reads TGTGCCAGCAGCTTAGCGGTTACAGCTACCTACGAGCAGTACTTC. Translated: CASSLAVTATYEQYF.

The rearrangement uses TRBV6-6 and TRBJ1-6; possible D gene TRBD1, 6 bases. Germline lookup yields CDR1 MNHNY and CDR2 SVGAGI (reference sequence). The CDR3 contains 15 residues. Deletions cut 0 bases from V and 7 bases from J, with 10 bases between. DNA of the CDR3: TGTGCCAGCAGTTACTCATTAGGGGGGAATTCACCCCTCCACTTT. Its protein product is CASSYSLGGNSPLHF.

The chain employs TRBV10-3 and TRBJ2-1; the D is unclear. With 4 bases removed from V and 13 bases from J, the gap between germline ends came to 14 bases. Germline V CDR1 and CDR2: ENHRY, SYGVKD. The CDR3 length is 12 residues. CDR3 region: CAISATLSQQFF. CDR3 nucleotide sequence: TGTGCCATCAGTGCGACTCTAAGCCAACAGTTCTTC.

V usage is TRBV9 and J usage is TRBJ2-2; 8 nucleotides match TRBD1. V gave up 3 bases and J gave up 9 bases; unmatched junction bases: 19. Looked up from germline, CDR1 is SGDLS and CDR2 is YYNGEE. The CDR3 totals 18 residues. CDR3 loop: CASSASTRGQGRSRELFF. CDR3 coding DNA: TGTGCCAGCAGCGCTTCTACCCGTGGACAGGGAAGGTCCCGGGAGCTGTTTTTT.

This chain uses TRBV5-6 with TRBJ2-2, with 7 bases fitting TRBD1. V dropped 2 bases and J dropped 3; count of bases not matched to a gene: 7. Germline values: CDR1 SGHDT, CDR2 YYEEEE. This CDR3 region has 16 residues. This chain's CDR3 is CASSLYRGGDTGELFF. The CDR3 coding sequence is TGTGCCAGCAGCTTATACAGGGGTGGGGACACCGGGGAGCTGTTTTTT.

This chain links TRBV29-1 with TRBJ2-7; unclear D gene. Trimming stripped 3 bases from V and 1 base from J, with 10 bases between. There are 13 residues in the CDR3. Germline values: CDR1 SQVTM, CDR2 ANQGSEA. DNA for the CDR3: TGCAGCGTTGAGTCCTCACTATCCTACGAGCAGTACTTC. Protein sequence: CSVESSLSYEQYF.

The chain couples TRBV5-1 to TRBJ1-6; D not certain. From germline, CDR1 is SGHRS and CDR2 YFSETQ. The V gene lost 1 base and the J gene lost 8 bases, with 7 bases spanning the gap. The CDR3 is made up of 13 amino acids. In DNA, the CDR3 is TGCGCCAGCAGCTTGAATATAGATTCACCCCTCCACTTT. It yields the protein CASSLNIDSPLHF.

This chain connects TRBV27 to TRBJ2-1; possible D gene TRBD1, 7 bases. There are 16 residues in the CDR3. V was shortened by 6 bases and J by 6 bases, with 21 bases between the two germline ends. Germline V gene lookup returns CDR1 MNHEY and CDR2 SMNVEV (reference sequence). CDR3 DNA sequence: TGTGCCAGCAGCCCATCCCCCAGGGGGGTGGGCAATGAGCAGTTCTTC. It yields the protein CASSPSPRGVGNEQFF.

This clone was seen more than once but under ten times. The genes are TRBV2 and TRBJ2-7; possibly TRBD1 for D (5 bases). Trimming left V 8 bases short and J 3 bases short, with 8 bases between. Germline V gives CDR1 SNHLY, CDR2 FYNNEI. This CDR3 has 11 amino acids. CDR3 sequence (DNA): TGTGCCAGCCTCAGGGACTACGAGCAGTACTTC. The encoded protein is CASLRDYEQYF.

V gene TRBV5-5 combines with J gene TRBJ2-7, with D unclear. Germline CDR1 is SGHKS and CDR2 is YYEKEE (reference sequence). With 5 bases removed from V and 7 bases from J, the gap between germline ends came to 16 bases. The CDR3 runs to 13 residues. Here the CDR3 DNA reads TGTGCCAGCAGAGGACCCAAAGGCCCGGAGCAGTACTTC. Amino acid sequence: CASRGPKGPEQYF.

This chain links TRBV29-1 with TRBJ2-7; possibly TRBD1 or TRBD2 for D (5 bases each). V was cut by 5 bases and J by 2 bases, with 19 bases left in between. CDR3 length equals 15 residues. The germline CDR1 and CDR2 sequences are SQVTM and ANQGSEA. The CDR3 DNA is TGCAGCGTTCGGGGACCTTCCAGATCACCCTACGAGCAGTACTTC. It is translated as CSVRGPSRSPYEQYF.

This clone was counted only a few times. V usage is TRBV30 and J usage is TRBJ2-1; possible D gene TRBD2, 6 bases. The CDR3 length is 12 residues. V lost 3 bases, J lost 6 bases, and 9 bases lay in between. The germline V gene has CDR1 GTSNPN and CDR2 SVGIG (reference sequence). CDR3 sequence: CAWRYGGNEQFF. The CDR3 DNA reads TGTGCCTGGAGATACGGGGGCAATGAGCAGTTCTTC.